This T cell receptor beta chain derives from a study of spatial heterogeneity in lung cancer. On this clonotype: As yet, its antigen is unknown.

Documented time point: sample taken at primary tumor resection. Whole RNA, isolated from tumor, nontumor lung or frozen PBMC, was sequenced without prior sorting. Study observations and caveats: How many expanded intratumoral alpha and beta TCRs were present tracked the tumor mutation count, which was a count of nonsynonymous mutations. Coverage of tumor T cells, by estimate, reached 6.5% to 8% for alpha chains and 13% for beta chains.

The CDR3 loop spans 14 amino acids. Per germline, CDR1 MNHNS and CDR2 SASEGT. J lost 1 base, V lost 6 bases, and 4 bases had no gene match. TCRdb itself ran the 5' RACE reads through MiXCR, one entry per CDR3 protein. The sample shows some 15,000 distinct CDR3 sequences, about 7% of them seen only once. This specimen consisted of lung tumor tissue, obtained at surgery. This chain connects TRBV6-1 to TRBJ1-1; 8 bases line up with TRBD1. This sequence was found in a male donor with early-stage non-small cell lung cancer. CDR3 region: CASRLRGQNTEAFF. The CDR3 nucleotides are TGTGCCAGCAGGCTCAGGGGGCAGAACACTGAAGCTTTCTTT.